Given below is one TCR beta chain in context. What it recognizes is unknown. This specimen includes other DNA sequences encoding the same CDR3. CDR1 and CDR2 from the germline V gene are MGHRA and YSYEKL. The CDR3 is 14 residues long. Trimming stripped 1 base from V and 1 base from J, with 7 bases between. The run depth of the assay was deep. Genomic DNA per cell subset filled all wells of several immunoSEQ plates. Sequencing was performed with immunoSEQ multiplex PCR; in TCRdb, only in-frame clones are kept and a portion is missing. Of millions of clones listed, just under 95% are singletons. This sample is part of a study of shared clonotypes between healthy human individuals. Study as a whole: The donor pool was made up of two women and a few men aged 18 to 49.

Overall study findings and caveats: When compared with the clonotypes that were shared by all four sorted-subset donors, the non-shared clonotypes turned out to have lower generation probabilities.

Naivety among CD8 cells was defined by CD45RO negativity and positive CCR7 selection, thereby excluding terminally differentiated effector memory CD45RA+ cells. The chain is built from TRBV4-1 and TRBJ1-1; D call uncertain. The sample consisted of naive CD8+ T cells sorted from blood. This sequence was found in a man between 18 and 35 years old in good health. CDR3 nucleotides: TGCGCCAGCAGCCAAGTGGAGGGGAACACTGAAGCTTTCTTT. This translates into CASSQVEGNTEAFF.